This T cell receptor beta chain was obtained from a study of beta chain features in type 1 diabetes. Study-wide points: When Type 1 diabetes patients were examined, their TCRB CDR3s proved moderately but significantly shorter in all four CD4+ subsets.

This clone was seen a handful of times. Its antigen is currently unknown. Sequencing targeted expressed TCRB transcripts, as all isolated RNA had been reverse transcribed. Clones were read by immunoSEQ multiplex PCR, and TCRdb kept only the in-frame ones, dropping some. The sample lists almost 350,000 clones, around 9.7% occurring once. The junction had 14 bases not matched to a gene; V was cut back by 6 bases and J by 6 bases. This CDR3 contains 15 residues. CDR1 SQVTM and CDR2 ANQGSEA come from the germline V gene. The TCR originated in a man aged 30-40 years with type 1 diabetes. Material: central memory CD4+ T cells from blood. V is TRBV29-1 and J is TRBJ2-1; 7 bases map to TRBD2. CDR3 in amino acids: CSVPIRSGTSNEQFF. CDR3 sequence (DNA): TGCAGCGTCCCAATCAGGAGCGGGACTTCCAATGAGCAGTTCTTC.